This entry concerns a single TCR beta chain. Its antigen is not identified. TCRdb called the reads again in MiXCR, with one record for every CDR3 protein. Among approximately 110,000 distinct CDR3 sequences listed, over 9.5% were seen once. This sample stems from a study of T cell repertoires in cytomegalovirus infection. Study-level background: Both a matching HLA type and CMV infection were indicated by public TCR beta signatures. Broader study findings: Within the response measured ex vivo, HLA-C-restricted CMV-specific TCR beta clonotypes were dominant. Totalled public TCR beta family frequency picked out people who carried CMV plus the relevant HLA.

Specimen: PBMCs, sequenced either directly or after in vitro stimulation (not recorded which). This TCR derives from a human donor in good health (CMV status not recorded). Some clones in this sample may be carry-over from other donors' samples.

The CDR3: CASSRYPGELFF. In nucleotides, the CDR3 is TGTGCCAGCAGCCGATATCCCGGGGAGCTGTTTTTT. The chain links TRBV28 to TRBJ2-2, with D unresolved. V was shortened by 6 bases and J by 6 bases, with 8 bases between the two germline ends. Germline values: CDR1 MDHEN, CDR2 SYDVKM. The CDR3 covers 12 residues.